Presented here are 32 T cell receptor beta chains from one specimen sequenced in a study of T cell responses to AZD1222 COVID-19 vaccine (dated by TCRdb to the early 2020s). Library method: the immunoSEQ multiplex PCR assay. TCRdb stores this immuneACCESS table with in-frame sequences only. Part of the clones is absent; in the studies checked, under half of the shortfall reflects unresolved V genes, and no reason is known for the rest. The sample includes 65,000 to 100,000 clones, with roughly 86% observed a single time. Together, the top ten hold about 7% of the sample. Interpreted using the paper, the time point label stands for: about 28 days (+/-7) after the second vaccine dose. The source material was peripheral blood, sampled 28 days after the second AZD1222 dose. These TCRs come from an adult who received the AZD1222 COVID-19 vaccine.

V usage is TRBV30 and J usage is TRBJ2-5; 7 bases match TRBD2. Germline trimming cut 2 bases from V and 2 bases from J; bases unmatched to any gene: 8. The CDR3 loop spans 15 amino acids. Germline values: CDR1 GTSNPN, CDR2 SVGIG (reference sequence). The CDR3 region is CAWSSTGGEQETQYF. As DNA, the CDR3 is TGTGCCTGGAGTTCGACGGGGGGAGAACAAGAGACCCAGTACTTC.

In this sample, this clone turned up a few times. V usage is TRBV6-4 and J usage is TRBJ2-1; D is undetermined. CDR3 length: 14 amino acids. CDR1 is MRHNA and CDR2 is SNTAGT in the germline V gene. Trimming left V 3 bases short and J 2 bases short, with 8 bases between. The DNA for the CDR3 is TGTGCCAGCAGTGAATCGGACCCCTACAATGAGCAGTTCTTC. This codes for CASSESDPYNEQFF.

The chain employs TRBV28 and TRBJ2-1; TRBD2 matches 9 bases. CDR1 and CDR2 from the germline V gene are MDHEN and SYDVKM. The CDR3 is 12 residues long. Unmatched junction bases numbered 5, after V lost 11 bases and J lost 6 bases. The CDR3 DNA follows: TGTGCCGCCGGGACTAGCTCCAATGAGCAGTTCTTC. Amino acids: CAAGTSSNEQFF.

In this sample, this clone turned up once. This rearrangement joins TRBV11-2 to TRBJ2-1; the D call may be TRBD1 or TRBD2 (5 bases each). The CDR3 consists of 11 residues. Trimming left V 6 bases short and J 5 bases short, with 5 bases between. Germline loops: CDR1 SGHAT, CDR2 FQNNGV. The DNA for the CDR3 is TGTGCCAGCAGGGGGGACAATGAGCAGTTCTTC. This sequence encodes CASRGDNEQFF.

This clone was detected only once. The rearrangement links TRBV7-2 to TRBJ2-7; D is ambiguous. Trimming took off 2 bases at V and 4 bases at J, with 18 bases between the two ends. The CDR3 covers 16 residues. CDR1 is SGHTA, CDR2 FQGNSA, per germline. This chain's CDR3 is CASSLITGRKGYEQYF. Written as DNA, the CDR3 is TGTGCCAGCAGCTTAATCACGGGCCGGAAAGGATACGAGCAGTACTTC.

This chain links TRBV6-5 with TRBJ1-2; a possible D gene is TRBD1 (5 bases). The CDR3 extends over 16 amino acids. Germline V gives CDR1 MNHEY, CDR2 SVGAGI. Trimming took 4 bases from V and 4 from J, leaving 19 bases between them. The CDR3 protein is CASSSPGGHRSYGYTF. CDR3 nucleotide sequence: TGTGCCAGCAGTTCCCCAGGCGGACACAGGAGCTATGGCTACACCTTC.

The CDR3 DNA reads as TGTGCCAGCAGCCAAGTAGGGACCACGGGAGATACGCAGTATTTT. Protein sequence: CASSQVGTTGDTQYF. The chain is built from TRBV14 and TRBJ2-3, with D perhaps given as TRBD1 or TRBD2 (5 bases each). V was pared by 1 base and J by 5 bases, with 13 bases between. Germline CDR1 and CDR2: SGHDN and FVKESK. The CDR3 is 15 residues long.

The chain is built from TRBV6-5 and TRBJ2-7, with TRBD1 as a possible D gene (6 bases). The CDR3 is 13 amino acids. Trimming pared 4 bases from V and 4 bases from J, leaving 11 bases between. Germline V gene data show CDR1 as MNHEY and CDR2 as SVGAGI. The CDR3 region is CASSLNTGYEQYF. CDR3 DNA sequence: TGTGCCAGCAGTTTGAACACAGGGTACGAGCAGTACTTC.

The V gene is TRBV11-2, the J gene TRBJ2-7; TRBD2 matches at 9 bases. J was trimmed by 4 bases and V by 3 bases; bases with no gene match: 10. The CDR3 runs to 16 residues. In germline, CDR1 is SGHAT, CDR2 FQNNGV. In nucleotides, the CDR3 is TGTGCCAGCAGCTTCAGGGACCCGGGACTAGCATACGAGCAGTACTTC. Translation gives CASSFRDPGLAYEQYF.

V and J are TRBV6-5 and TRBJ1-5; D unclear. From germline, CDR1 is MNHEY and CDR2 SVGAGI. The CDR3 loop spans 14 amino acids. Trimming left V 4 bases short and J 9 bases short, with 16 bases between. The CDR3 bases are TGTGCCAGCAGTTCGAACGCGCGGGATCGGCCCCAGCATTTT. This translates into CASSSNARDRPQHF.

This chain links TRBV11-2 with TRBJ1-5; D is possibly TRBD1 (5 bases). The CDR3 covers 16 residues. Germline V gene lookup returns CDR1 SGHAT and CDR2 FQNNGV. V gave up 5 bases and J gave up 2 bases, with 16 bases separating them. In DNA form, the CDR3 reads TGTGCCAGCAGCCCCCAGTGGGGCGTCGGCAATCAGCCCCAGCATTTT. Translating gives CASSPQWGVGNQPQHF. Full variable domain (rest looked up from reference TRBV11-2 and TRBJ1-5): EAGVAQSPRYKIIEKRQSVAFWCNPISGHATLYWYQQILGQGPKLLIQFQNNGVVDDSQLPKDRFSAERLKGVDSTLKIQPAKLEDSAVYLCASSPQWGVGNQPQHFGDGTRLSIL.

V and J are TRBV6-1 and TRBJ1-2; unclear D gene. The CDR3 runs to 15 residues. Between the trimmed V and J ends, which lost 1 base and 0 bases, there was a span of 9 bases. Germline assignment: CDR1 MNHNS and CDR2 SASEGT. The CDR3 DNA is TGTGCCAGCAGTGAAGTCGGAGGATCTAACTATGGCTACACCTTC. Translation gives CASSEVGGSNYGYTF.

CDR3 protein: CASSIGQPGNQPQHF. The CDR3 nucleotides read TGTGCCAGTAGTATAGGGCAGCCTGGCAATCAGCCCCAGCATTTT. The chain links TRBV19 to TRBJ1-5, with no clear D. The CDR3 has 15 amino acids. Trimming took 1 base from V and 2 from J, leaving 9 bases between them. CDR1 LNHDA and CDR2 SQIVND come from the germline V gene (reference sequence).

This chain joins TRBV3-1 (or the pseudogene TRBV3-2) and TRBJ2-1, with 9 bases identical to TRBD2. This CDR3 has 18 residues. J gave up 6 bases and V 0 bases, and 12 bases lay outside the gene matches. Germline CDR1 reads LGHDT; CDR2 reads YNNKEL (reference sequence). The CDR3 bases are TGTGCCAGCAGCCAAGATTGGGCGGGAGGGCCCAGGTGCAATGAGCAGTTCTTC. It encodes CASSQDWAGGPRCNEQFF.

The chain employs TRBV7-2 and TRBJ1-5; D uncertain. The V end lost 6 bases, the J end lost 3 bases, and 9 bases lay between the germline ends. The CDR3 spans 13 residues. Germline lookup yields CDR1 SGHTA and CDR2 FQGNSA. This CDR3 is CASRNNLNQPQHF. The DNA of the CDR3 is TGTGCCAGCAGAAACAATCTCAATCAGCCCCAGCATTTT. Combining the CDR3 with reference TRBV7-2 and TRBJ1-5 gives the whole variable domain GAGVSQSPSNKVTEKGKDVELRCDPISGHTALYWYRQSLGQGLEFLIYFQGNSAPDKSGLPSDRFSAERTGGSVSTLTIQRTQQEDSAVYLCASRNNLNQPQHFGDGTRLSIL.

The chain joins TRBV6-5 to TRBJ2-1; D call uncertain. Trimming left V 7 bases short and J 10 bases short, with 11 bases between. Germline loops: CDR1 MNHEY, CDR2 SVGAGI. The CDR3 spans 11 residues. CDR3 bases: TGTGCCAGCACCGATTGGACCGAGCAGTTCTTC. Translation gives CASTDWTEQFF.

The chain employs TRBV4-3 and TRBJ1-2; the match to TRBD1 covers 11 bases. J was trimmed by 2 bases and V by 2 bases; bases with no gene match: 4. The CDR3 has 16 amino acids. Germline CDR1 and CDR2: LGHNA and YSLEER. The CDR3 DNA reads TGCGCCAGCAGCCAAACTCGGACAGGGGGCAACTATGGCTACACCTTC. It is translated as CASSQTRTGGNYGYTF.

The CDR3, as DNA: TGTGCCAGCAGCCTTAGAGGGGAAGAGACCCAGTACTTC. It codes for CASSLRGEETQYF. The chain joins TRBV13 to TRBJ2-5; either TRBD1 or TRBD2 may supply D (5 bases each). Trimming left V 5 bases short and J 3 bases short, with 10 bases between. The CDR3 is 13 amino acids. Per germline, CDR1 PRHDT and CDR2 FYEKMQ (reference sequence). Full variable domain (rest looked up from reference TRBV13 and TRBJ2-5): AAGVIQSPRHLIKEKRETATLKCYPIPRHDTVYWYQQGPGQDPQFLISFYEKMQSDKGSIPDRFSAQQFSDYHSELNMSSLELGDSALYFCASSLRGEETQYFGPGTRLLVL.

This chain joins TRBV19 and TRBJ1-5, with D tentatively TRBD1 (6 bases). The CDR3 is 14 residues long. Germline CDR1 reads LNHDA; CDR2 reads SQIVND (reference sequence). V lost 3 bases to trimming and J lost 3 bases, with 9 bases between them. The CDR3 DNA is TGTGCCAGTAGTATCGACAGGTTCAATCAGCCCCAGCATTTT. This translates into CASSIDRFNQPQHF.

The V and J genes are TRBV7-2 and TRBJ1-3; 10 bases align to TRBD1. The CDR3 is 16 amino acids. V gave up 1 base and J gave up 4 bases; unmatched junction bases: 4. Germline V lookup: CDR1 SGHTA, CDR2 FQGNSA. CDR3 bases: TGTGCCAGCAGCTTAGGGGACAGGGGTTACGGAAACACCATATATTTT. It codes for CASSLGDRGYGNTIYF.

The chain is built from TRBV4-1 and TRBJ2-2; D ambiguous. Germline V gene data show CDR1 as MGHRA and CDR2 as YSYEKL. Trimming cost V 1 base and J 4 bases, with 13 bases left between them. The length of the CDR3 is 16 residues. The CDR3: CASSQVYLASTGELFF. Written as DNA, the CDR3 is TGCGCCAGCAGCCAAGTGTATTTAGCAAGCACCGGGGAGCTGTTTTTT.

The chain uses TRBV6-5 and TRBJ1-2; D is uncertain. Germline V CDR1 and CDR2: MNHEY, SVGAGI. The CDR3 is made up of 14 amino acids. Trimming pared 10 bases from V and 4 bases from J, leaving 19 bases between. The CDR3 sequence: CATGSKAAPYGYTF. The CDR3 DNA follows: TGTGCCACTGGGTCCAAGGCGGCTCCCTATGGCTACACCTTC.

The chain uses TRBV29-1 and TRBJ2-2; 8 bases are a match to TRBD1. The germline V gene encodes CDR1 SQVTM and CDR2 ANQGSEA. Germline trimming cut 6 bases from V and 7 bases from J; bases unmatched to any gene: 7. The CDR3 is 13 residues long. The CDR3 is CSVATGAGGELFF. CDR3 nucleotides: TGCAGCGTCGCGACAGGGGCGGGCGGGGAGCTGTTTTTT.

In the case of this clone: Germline is not matched at one junction end, which may reflect a read error. The chain is built from TRBV7-2 and TRBJ2-7; 9 bases are a match to TRBD1. In germline, CDR1 is SGHTA, CDR2 FQGNSA. This CDR3 is 17 amino acids long. The CDR3 is CASSLALLGQGSHEQYF. Written as DNA, the CDR3 is TGTGCCAGCAGCTTAGCGCTACTGGGACAGGGCTCCCACGAGCAGTACTTC.

Notes on this clone: One end of the junction varies from germline; a read error may be responsible. The rearrangement links TRBV5-1 to TRBJ2-2, with unresolved D. The CDR3 is made up of 12 amino acids. Germline V gene sequence: CDR1 SGHRS, CDR2 YFSETQ. For the CDR3, the DNA is TGCGCCAGCAGCTTGAACTCCGGGGAGCTGTTTTTT. Its translation is CASSLNSGELFF.

The rearrangement joins TRBV11-2 to TRBJ1-1, with D uncertain. The CDR3 extends over 17 amino acids. Trimming took 4 bases from V and 1 from J, leaving 19 bases between them. Per the germline V gene, CDR1 is SGHAT and CDR2 is FQNNGV. In DNA form, the CDR3 reads TGTGCCAGCAGCTCACCCCTAGGGAGGAGCCCGAACACTGAAGCTTTCTTT. This gives the protein CASSSPLGRSPNTEAFF.

The J gene is TRBJ1-2, the V gene TRBV5-1, with D uncertain. Looked up from germline, CDR1 is SGHRS and CDR2 is YFSETQ. Trimming pared 4 bases from V and 1 base from J, leaving 11 bases between. The CDR3 length is 14 residues. The CDR3 nucleotides read TGCGCCAGCAGCACACATACAAATAACTATGGCTACACCTTC. It encodes CASSTHTNNYGYTF.

This chain connects TRBV14 to TRBJ1-1, with D unresolved. The CDR3 has 15 amino acids. Trimming took 0 bases from V and 4 from J, leaving 12 bases between them. Germline loops: CDR1 SGHDN, CDR2 FVKESK. The CDR3 nucleotides are TGTGCCAGCAGCCAAGATATGGCATTTGGCACTGAAGCTTTCTTT. Translation: CASSQDMAFGTEAFF. The full variable domain, completed using reference TRBV14 and TRBJ1-1, is EAGVTQFPSHSVIEKGQTVTLRCDPISGHDNLYWYRRVMGKEIKFLLHFVKESKQDESGMPNNRFLAERTGGTYSTLKVQPAELEDSGVYFCASSQDMAFGTEAFFGQGTRLTVV.

The V call is TRBV24-1, the J call TRBJ1-1, with D unresolved. CDR3 length: 16 amino acids. Germline V gene data show CDR1 as KGHDR and CDR2 as SFDVKD. The V end lost 8 bases, the J end lost 2 bases, and 20 bases lay between the germline ends. CDR3 coding DNA: TGTGCCACCAAATTTACGGCTTGGGATAGTAACACTGAAGCTTTCTTT. Translated, it gives CATKFTAWDSNTEAFF.

This clone was detected only once. The same CDR3 also results from other DNA sequences found in this sample. CDR3 region: CASSLGQGYNSPLHF. The CDR3 DNA is TGTGCCAGCAGCTTGGGGCAAGGGTATAATTCACCCCTCCACTTT. J is TRBJ1-6 and V is TRBV5-6, with D unresolved. V lost 0 bases and J lost 4, with 8 bases in between. The CDR3 sequence is 15 residues long. CDR1 and CDR2 from the germline V gene are SGHDT and YYEEEE.

This chain connects TRBV27 to TRBJ2-5; 10 bases align to TRBD2. J was trimmed by 5 bases and V by 5 bases; bases with no gene match: 11. The CDR3 totals 16 residues. Germline V lookup: CDR1 MNHEY, CDR2 SMNVEV (reference sequence). CDR3 bases: TGTGCCAGCAGTCCAGGGCTAGCGGGAGTAGTGGAGACCCAGTACTTC. This codes for CASSPGLAGVVETQYF.

The chain recombines TRBV2 with TRBJ1-6; TRBD1 might be the D (5 bases). The germline gives CDR1 SNHLY, CDR2 FYNNEI. The CDR3 is made up of 16 amino acids. V shed 7 bases and J shed 10 bases, with 23 bases lying between them. The CDR3 region has the DNA TGTGCCAGCACCTCGGAGGGGCCCAAATCAGGGTCACCCCTCCACTTT. The encoded protein is CASTSEGPKSGSPLHF.